The TCR beta chain described here comes from a study of cytomegalovirus exposure and HLA in healthy donors. Remarks on this clone: Its antigen is still unknown.

The study ran its PCR with 60 Vbeta and 13 Jbeta primers. Measured with immunoSEQ multiplex PCR; TCRdb has only the in-frame clones, and not every one. The table includes about 130,000 clones, 75% to 90% detected once. Notes on the study in general: HLA alleles showed associations with some 17,000 TCR beta sequences in a later analysis, at a 0.05 false discovery rate.

Germline V gene data show CDR1 as SQVTM and CDR2 as ANQGSEA. V gave up 4 bases and J gave up 0 bases, with 10 bases separating them. The CDR3 is 13 amino acids. The receptor's source is a man aged 25-45 years in good health and CMV-seronegative. The gene calls are TRBV29-1 and TRBJ2-7; D is perhaps TRBD2 (5 bases). Sample: PBMCs. This CDR3 is CSVAEALSYEQYF. In DNA, the CDR3 is TGCAGCGTTGCGGAGGCTCTCTCCTACGAGCAGTACTTC.